One sample yielded the 21 T cell receptor beta chains listed below, sequenced in a study of blood T cell repertoires in COVID-19. Some clones are missing from TCRdb's copy, which holds only in-frame ones; the method was immunoSEQ multiplex PCR. The sample has a few hundred thousand clones; 89% are singletons. Sequenced material: peripheral blood. These receptors all stem from a woman aged 55-69 years with COVID-19, enrolled during active disease.

The chain links TRBV5-5 to TRBJ2-1, with D perhaps matching TRBD2 (6 bases). The germline V gene has CDR1 SGHKS and CDR2 YYEKEE (reference sequence). Trimming pared 0 bases from V and 3 bases from J, leaving 10 bases between. The CDR3 runs 15 residues. CDR3 bases: TGTGCCAGCAGCTTGGGCGGGGCCCGCTACAATGAGCAGTTCTTC. Residues: CASSLGGARYNEQFF.

V and J are TRBV19 and TRBJ2-1; D may be TRBD1 (6 bases). The CDR3 spans 13 residues. The V end lost 4 bases, the J end lost 7 bases, and 11 bases lay between the germline ends. Germline values: CDR1 LNHDA, CDR2 SQIVND (reference sequence). CDR3 amino acids: CASSRSRGNEQFF. The CDR3 coding sequence is TGTGCCAGTAGTAGGTCCAGGGGTAATGAGCAGTTCTTC. Combining the CDR3 with reference TRBV19 and TRBJ2-1 gives the whole variable domain DGGITQSPKYLFRKEGQNVTLSCEQNLNHDAMYWYRQDPGQGLRLIYYSQIVNDFQKGDIAEGYSVSREKKESFPLTVTSAQKNPTAFYLCASSRSRGNEQFFGPGTRLTVL.

The CDR3 coding sequence is TGTGCCAGCAGCGTAGCGCCCGGGACAGGTACCTTCCCCCTCCACTTT. It codes for CASSVAPGTGTFPLHF. This chain uses TRBV9 with TRBJ1-6, with 8 bases lining up with TRBD1. The germline V gene has CDR1 SGDLS and CDR2 YYNGEE. This CDR3 has 16 residues. With V trimmed by 0 bases and J by 13 bases, 12 bases remained unmatched.

The chain uses TRBV10-3 and TRBJ1-5; tentative D call: TRBD1 (5 bases). Trimming took off 3 bases at V and 7 bases at J, with 13 bases between the two ends. The CDR3 has 14 residues. Germline-derived CDR1 and CDR2 are ENHRY and SYGVKD. CDR3 sequence: CAISDRGEGQPQHF. Here the CDR3 DNA reads TGTGCCATCAGTGACCGGGGGGAGGGGCAGCCCCAGCATTTT.

This chain links TRBV2 with TRBJ1-1; no clear D gene. This CDR3 has 14 amino acids. Germline loops: CDR1 SNHLY, CDR2 FYNNEI. Trimming took 4 bases from V and 4 from J, leaving 13 bases between them. CDR3 nucleotide sequence: TGTGCCAGCAGTGCCCCCCCTCAGGCCACTGAAGCTTTCTTT. Encoded protein: CASSAPPQATEAFF.

The chain links TRBV28 to TRBJ2-6, with 7 bases that match TRBD2. Germline V gene sequence: CDR1 MDHEN, CDR2 SYDVKM. V gave up 10 bases and J gave up 4 bases; unmatched junction bases: 4. The CDR3 contains 13 residues. The CDR3 is CATGGPGANVLTF. Written as DNA, the CDR3 is TGTGCCACGGGGGGTCCCGGGGCCAACGTCCTGACTTTC.

The CDR3, as DNA: TGCGCCAGCAGCTCCGCCGGGACAGGCATACAGACCCAGTACTTC. Translated, it gives CASSSAGTGIQTQYF. V is TRBV5-1 and J is TRBJ2-5; 8 positions match TRBD1. This CDR3 spans 15 amino acids. V shed 3 bases and J 6 bases; nucleotides not matched to a gene: 10. Germline CDR1 reads SGHRS; CDR2 reads YFSETQ.

The V and J genes are TRBV2 and TRBJ1-1, with D perhaps matching TRBD1 (6 bases). Germline loops: CDR1 SNHLY, CDR2 FYNNEI. The ends were cut back, 5 bases at V and 1 base at J, with 11 bases in the middle. The CDR3 sequence is 14 residues long. DNA of the CDR3: TGTGCCAGCAGTCTCGGGGGGGCGAACACTGAAGCTTTCTTT. This translates into CASSLGGANTEAFF.

The genes are TRBV5-4 and TRBJ2-5; a weak D match, TRBD1 (5 bases). Germline CDR1 is SGHNT and CDR2 is YYREEE (reference sequence). This CDR3 has 16 residues. The V end lost 0 bases, the J end lost 5 bases, and 17 bases lay between the germline ends. This CDR3 reads CASSLGQLPPVETQYF. CDR3 DNA sequence: TGTGCCAGCAGCTTGGGACAGCTACCACCTGTGGAGACCCAGTACTTC.

The chain couples TRBV7-6 to TRBJ1-2, with D unresolved. The CDR3 extends over 13 amino acids. Germline V lookup: CDR1 SGHVS, CDR2 FNYEAQ. V was shortened by 3 bases and J by 8 bases, with 13 bases between the two germline ends. The CDR3 DNA follows: TGTGCCAGCAGCTTCGCCCTATCCAAAGGCTACACCTTC. It codes for CASSFALSKGYTF.

The chain uses TRBV4-1 and TRBJ1-4; D is ambiguous. V lost 1 base to trimming and J lost 7 bases, with 10 bases between them. Germline values: CDR1 MGHRA, CDR2 YSYEKL. This CDR3 is built from 14 residues. CDR3 region: CASSQGFGFEKLFF. Written as DNA, the CDR3 is TGCGCCAGCAGCCAAGGGTTCGGGTTTGAAAAACTGTTTTTT.

CDR3 protein: CASSQQGPGELFF. The CDR3 region has the DNA TGTGCCAGCAGCCAGCAGGGGCCCGGGGAGCTGTTTTTT. The gene calls are TRBV7-6 and TRBJ2-2; maybe TRBD1 (6 bases). The germline V gene has CDR1 SGHVS and CDR2 FNYEAQ. V was clipped by 5 bases and J by 6 bases, with 10 bases between them. The CDR3 spans 13 residues.

This clone came up a few times. The chain is built from TRBV5-1 and TRBJ2-4; 8 bases are shared with TRBD2. The V gene end was trimmed by 4 bases and the J gene end by 7 bases; junction bases not matched to a gene: 7. Germline V gene lookup returns CDR1 SGHRS and CDR2 YFSETQ. This CDR3 contains 14 residues. CDR3 amino acids: CASSPGRAQNIQYF. CDR3 DNA: TGCGCCAGCAGCCCCGGGAGGGCGCAGAACATTCAGTACTTC.

Only a few counts were recorded for this clone. The chain has TRBV12-3 or TRBV12-4 and TRBJ1-2; D might be TRBD1 (6 bases). The CDR3 runs to 13 residues. The V gene lost 4 bases and the J gene lost 7 bases, with 13 bases spanning the gap. The CDR3 sequence: CASSSTGPLGYTF. The CDR3 bases are TGTGCCAGCAGTTCGACAGGTCCCCTTGGCTACACCTTC.

The genes are TRBV28 and TRBJ2-2; D not certain. The ends were cut back, 2 bases at V and 1 base at J, with 14 bases in the middle. The CDR3 is 17 amino acids. Germline CDR1 is MDHEN and CDR2 is SYDVKM. CDR3 sequence reads: CASSLTLSSLNTGELFF. CDR3 in DNA: TGTGCCAGCAGTTTAACCCTTAGTAGCCTGAACACCGGGGAGCTGTTTTTT.

This chain connects TRBV9 to TRBJ1-2; 10 bases are a match to TRBD1. The CDR3 loop spans 14 amino acids. Germline loops: CDR1 SGDLS, CDR2 YYNGEE. Losses at the gene ends were 5 bases for V and 6 bases for J; bases not matched to a gene: 7. The CDR3: CASRLGQGSHGYTF. DNA of the CDR3: TGTGCCAGCAGGTTGGGACAGGGGTCACATGGCTACACCTTC.

This clone came up a few times. The CDR3 nucleotides are TGTGCCAGCAGCTTAGATAACAGGGGGTCTGAAAAACTGTTTTTT. It codes for CASSLDNRGSEKLFF. The rearrangement joins TRBV7-9 to TRBJ1-4, with TRBD1 identical over 8 bases. CDR3 length: 15 amino acids. V lost 1 base, J lost 7 bases, and 5 bases stayed unmatched. The V gene's germline CDR1 is SEHNR and CDR2 FQNEAQ (reference sequence).

V gene TRBV6-5 combines with J gene TRBJ2-7; TRBD1 is a possible D gene (5 bases). The V end was cut by 4 bases, the J end by 4 bases, with 14 bases between. There are 14 residues in the CDR3. The germline V gene has CDR1 MNHEY and CDR2 SVGAGI. CDR3 residues: CASSSGFAPYEQYF. CDR3 nucleotide sequence: TGTGCCAGCAGTTCAGGGTTTGCTCCGTACGAGCAGTACTTC.

This rearrangement joins TRBV6-5 to TRBJ1-4; tentative D call: TRBD1 (6 bases). Germline CDR1 and CDR2: MNHEY and SVGAGI. V shed 2 bases and J shed 4 bases, with 11 bases lying between them. The CDR3 spans 15 residues. CDR3 sequence: CASSYGGGHNEKLFF. CDR3 sequence (DNA): TGTGCCAGCAGTTACGGGGGCGGCCATAATGAAAAACTGTTTTTT.

V is TRBV7-3 and J is TRBJ2-2; D is ambiguous. Between the trimmed V and J ends, which lost 3 bases and 1 base, there was a span of 9 bases. This CDR3 has 15 amino acids. Per germline, CDR1 SGHTA and CDR2 FQGTGA. The CDR3: CASSFGPGNTGELFF. Here the CDR3 DNA reads TGTGCCAGCAGCTTCGGTCCTGGGAACACCGGGGAGCTGTTTTTT. The full variable domain, its missing parts supplied by reference TRBV7-3 and TRBJ2-2, is GAGVSQTPSNKVTEKGKYVELRCDPISGHTALYWYRQSLGQGPEFLIYFQGTGAADDSGLPNDRFFAVRPEGSVSTLKIQRTERGDSAVYLCASSFGPGNTGELFFGEGSRLTVL.

The chain carries TRBV28 and TRBJ1-3; no clear D gene. Between the trimmed V and J ends, which lost 11 bases and 0 bases, there was a span of 11 bases. The CDR3 has 13 residues. The germline V gene has CDR1 MDHEN and CDR2 SYDVKM. The CDR3 spells CACRESSGNTIYF. The DNA of the CDR3 is TGTGCCTGCCGGGAGAGCTCTGGAAACACCATATATTTT.